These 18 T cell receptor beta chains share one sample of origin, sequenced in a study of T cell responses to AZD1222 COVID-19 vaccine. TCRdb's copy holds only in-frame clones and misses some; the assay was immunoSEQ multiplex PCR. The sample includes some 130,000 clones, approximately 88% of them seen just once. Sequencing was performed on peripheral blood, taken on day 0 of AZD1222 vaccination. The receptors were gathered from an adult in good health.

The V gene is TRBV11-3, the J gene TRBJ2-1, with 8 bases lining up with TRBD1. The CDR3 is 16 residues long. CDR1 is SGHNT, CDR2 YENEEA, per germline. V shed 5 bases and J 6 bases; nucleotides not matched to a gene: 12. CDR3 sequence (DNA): TGTGCCAGCAGCCCAATGACAGGGGTCAGTTTCAATGAGCAGTTCTTC. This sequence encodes CASSPMTGVSFNEQFF. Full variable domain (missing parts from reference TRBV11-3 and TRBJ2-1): EAGVVQSPRYKIIEKKQPVAFWCNPISGHNTLYWYLQNLGQGPELLIRYENEEAVDDSQLPKDRFSAERLKGVDSTLKIQPAELGDSAVYLCASSPMTGVSFNEQFFGPGTRLTVL.

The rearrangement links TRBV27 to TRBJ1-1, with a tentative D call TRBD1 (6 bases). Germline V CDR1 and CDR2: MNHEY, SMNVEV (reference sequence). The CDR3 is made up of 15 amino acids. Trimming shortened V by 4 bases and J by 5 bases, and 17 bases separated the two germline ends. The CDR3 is CASSSSSAGATEAFF. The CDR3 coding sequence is TGTGCCAGCAGTTCGTCTAGCGCGGGGGCGACTGAAGCTTTCTTT.

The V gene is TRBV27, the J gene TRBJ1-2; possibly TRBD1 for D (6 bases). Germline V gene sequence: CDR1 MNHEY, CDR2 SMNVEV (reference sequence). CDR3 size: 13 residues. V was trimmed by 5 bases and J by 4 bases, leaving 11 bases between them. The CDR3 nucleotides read TGTGCCAGCAGTGAAACAGGGAGCTATGGCTACACCTTC. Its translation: CASSETGSYGYTF.

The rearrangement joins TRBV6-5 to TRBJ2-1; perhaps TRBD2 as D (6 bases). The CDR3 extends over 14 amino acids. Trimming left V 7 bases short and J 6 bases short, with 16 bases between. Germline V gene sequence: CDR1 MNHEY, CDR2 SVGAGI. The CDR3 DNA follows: TGTGCCAGCAACCAACAGGCGGGGCTCAATGAGCAGTTCTTC. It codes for CASNQQAGLNEQFF.

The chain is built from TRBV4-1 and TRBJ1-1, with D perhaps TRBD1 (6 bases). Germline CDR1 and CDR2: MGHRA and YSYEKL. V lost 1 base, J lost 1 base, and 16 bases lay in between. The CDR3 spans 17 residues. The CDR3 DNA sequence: TGCGCCAGCAGCCAAGGCTCCTGGGACACGAAGAACACTGAAGCTTTCTTT. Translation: CASSQGSWDTKNTEAFF.

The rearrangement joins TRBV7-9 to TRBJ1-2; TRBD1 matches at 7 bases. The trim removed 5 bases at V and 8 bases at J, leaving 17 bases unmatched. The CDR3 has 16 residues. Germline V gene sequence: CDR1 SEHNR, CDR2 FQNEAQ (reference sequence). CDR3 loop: CASSPVTKTGNFGYTF. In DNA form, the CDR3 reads TGTGCCAGCAGCCCCGTGACCAAGACAGGGAATTTCGGCTACACCTTC.

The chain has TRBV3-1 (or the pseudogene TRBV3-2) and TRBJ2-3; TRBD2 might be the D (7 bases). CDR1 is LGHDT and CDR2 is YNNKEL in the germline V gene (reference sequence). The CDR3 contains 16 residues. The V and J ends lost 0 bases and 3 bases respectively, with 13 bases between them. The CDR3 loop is CASSQEGGGGTDTQYF. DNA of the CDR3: TGTGCCAGCAGCCAAGAAGGAGGGGGGGGGACAGATACGCAGTATTTT.

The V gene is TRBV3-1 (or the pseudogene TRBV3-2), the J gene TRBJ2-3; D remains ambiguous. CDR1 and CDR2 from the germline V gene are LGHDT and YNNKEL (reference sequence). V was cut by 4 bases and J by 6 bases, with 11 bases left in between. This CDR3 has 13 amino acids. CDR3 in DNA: TGTGCCAGCAGCCCCCGTTCGCGGGATACGCAGTATTTT. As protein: CASSPRSRDTQYF.

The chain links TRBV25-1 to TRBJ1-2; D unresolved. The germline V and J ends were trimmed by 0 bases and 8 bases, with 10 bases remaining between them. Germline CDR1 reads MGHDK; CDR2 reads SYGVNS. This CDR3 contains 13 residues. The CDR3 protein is CASSEYWASGYTF. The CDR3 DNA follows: TGTGCCAGCAGTGAATATTGGGCAAGCGGCTACACCTTC.

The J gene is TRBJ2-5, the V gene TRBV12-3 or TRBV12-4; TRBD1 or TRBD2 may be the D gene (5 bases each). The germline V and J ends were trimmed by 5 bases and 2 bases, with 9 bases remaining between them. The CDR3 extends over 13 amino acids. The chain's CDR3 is CASSEGRQETQYF. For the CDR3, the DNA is TGTGCCAGCAGTGAGGGACGGCAAGAGACCCAGTACTTC.

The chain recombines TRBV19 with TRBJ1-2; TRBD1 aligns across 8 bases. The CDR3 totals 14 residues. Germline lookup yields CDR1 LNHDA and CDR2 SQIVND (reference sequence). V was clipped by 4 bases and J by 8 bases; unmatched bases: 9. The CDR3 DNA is TGTGCCAGTAGTACGCTCCAGGGGGCGACGGGCTACACCTTC. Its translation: CASSTLQGATGYTF.

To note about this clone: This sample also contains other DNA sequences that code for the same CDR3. The CDR3 spells CASSLTGGNTEAFF. In nucleotides, the CDR3 is TGTGCCAGCAGCTTAACGGGTGGAAACACTGAAGCTTTCTTT. The chain recombines TRBV7-3 with TRBJ1-1; the D is unclear. V gave up 0 bases and J gave up 2 bases, with 7 bases separating them. Germline loops: CDR1 SGHTA, CDR2 FQGTGA. There are 14 residues in the CDR3.

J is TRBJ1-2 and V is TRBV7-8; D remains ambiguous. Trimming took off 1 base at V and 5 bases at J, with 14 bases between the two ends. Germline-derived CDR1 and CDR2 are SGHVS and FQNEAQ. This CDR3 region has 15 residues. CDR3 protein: CASSLGPPWRYGYTF. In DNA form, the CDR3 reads TGTGCCAGCAGCTTAGGTCCCCCTTGGCGGTATGGCTACACCTTC.

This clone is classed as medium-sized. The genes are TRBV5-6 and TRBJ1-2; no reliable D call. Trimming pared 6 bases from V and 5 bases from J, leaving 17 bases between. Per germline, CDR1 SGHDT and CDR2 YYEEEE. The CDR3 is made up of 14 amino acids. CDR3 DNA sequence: TGTGCCAGCACTCCGCTCGCAGGCTCTTATGGCTACACCTTC. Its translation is CASTPLAGSYGYTF.

The DNA of the CDR3 is TGTGCCTGGAGTGTACGAGGGGTTGGCTACACCTTC. It specifies CAWSVRGVGYTF. The chain uses TRBV30 and TRBJ1-2; tentative D call: TRBD1 (5 bases). The CDR3 totals 12 residues. CDR1 and CDR2 from the germline V gene are GTSNPN and SVGIG (reference sequence). V lost 0 bases and J 7 bases, leaving 9 bases between the germline ends.

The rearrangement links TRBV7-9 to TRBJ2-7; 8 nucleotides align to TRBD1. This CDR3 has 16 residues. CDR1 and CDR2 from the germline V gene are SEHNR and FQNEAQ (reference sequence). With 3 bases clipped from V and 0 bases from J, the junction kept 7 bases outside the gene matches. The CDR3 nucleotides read TGTGCCAGCAGCTTGTCCGACAGGGGATACTCCTACGAGCAGTACTTC. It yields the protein CASSLSDRGYSYEQYF.

CDR3 amino acids: CASIGVSEAFF. CDR3 sequence (DNA): TGTGCCAGCATTGGGGTTTCGGAAGCTTTCTTT. The rearrangement uses TRBV7-9 and TRBJ1-1; D gene ambiguous. V was clipped by 7 bases and J by 8 bases, with 11 bases between them. There are 11 residues in the CDR3. Germline loops: CDR1 SEHNR, CDR2 FQNEAQ (reference sequence).

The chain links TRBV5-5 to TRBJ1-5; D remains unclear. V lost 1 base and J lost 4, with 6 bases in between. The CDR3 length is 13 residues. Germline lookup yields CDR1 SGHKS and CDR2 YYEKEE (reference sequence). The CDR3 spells CASSLQGNQPQHF. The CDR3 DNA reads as TGTGCCAGCAGCTTGCAAGGTAATCAGCCCCAGCATTTT.